The 32 T cell receptor beta chains below all came from one sample that was sequenced in a study of fetal regulatory T cell absence and autoimmunity. Method: immunoSEQ multiplex PCR; TCRdb's copy keeps in-frame clones and lacks some. The sample lists about 50,000 clones, roughly 80% occurring once. Sequenced input: cord blood. Every receptor here comes from a newborn boy with IPEX syndrome.

The CDR3 DNA follows: TGTGCCAGCAGCTTAGATATCGGCAGGGCCCCTGCCTACAATGAGCAGTTCTTC. Translating it yields CASSLDIGRAPAYNEQFF. The genes are TRBV7-9 and TRBJ2-1, with D possibly TRBD1 on 5 matching bases. Germline CDR1 is SEHNR and CDR2 is FQNEAQ (reference sequence). The CDR3 covers 18 residues. V was clipped by 1 base and J by 2 bases, with 18 bases between them.

A word on this clone: The sample has other DNA sequences that encode this CDR3 too. The chain combines TRBV30 with TRBJ1-1; D remains unclear. The germline gives CDR1 GTSNPN, CDR2 SVGIG (reference sequence). V was shortened by 0 bases and J by 1 base, with 3 bases between the two germline ends. CDR3 size: 12 residues. This chain's CDR3 is CAWSVGNTEAFF. The CDR3 region has the DNA TGTGCCTGGAGTGTGGGGAACACTGAAGCTTTCTTT.

This clone has more than one count but fewer than ten. This chain uses TRBV6-5 with TRBJ2-7; TRBD1 aligns across 11 bases. V gave up 2 bases and J gave up 3 bases; unmatched junction bases: 3. The CDR3 is 15 amino acids. CDR1 is MNHEY, CDR2 SVGAGI, per germline. The DNA of the CDR3 is TGTGCCAGCAGTTACCCCGGGACAGGGGGCTACGAGCAGTACTTC. Translating gives CASSYPGTGGYEQYF.

The rearrangement uses TRBV13 and TRBJ2-2; D unresolved. Per germline, CDR1 PRHDT and CDR2 FYEKMQ (reference sequence). This CDR3 comprises 14 residues. Trimming pared 5 bases from V and 5 bases from J, leaving 12 bases between. CDR3 sequence reads: CASSLQSRTGELFF. The DNA for the CDR3 is TGTGCCAGCAGCCTCCAATCCCGAACCGGGGAGCTGTTTTTT.

This chain connects TRBV30 to TRBJ1-4, with 7 bases matching TRBD1. Unmatched junction bases numbered 5, after V lost 2 bases and J lost 8 bases. CDR3 length equals 13 residues. CDR1 and CDR2 from the germline V gene are GTSNPN and SVGIG (reference sequence). The DNA for the CDR3 is TGTGCCTGGAGTCCGGGACAGAACGAAAAACTGTTTTTT. Protein product: CAWSPGQNEKLFF.

The chain links TRBV21-1 to TRBJ1-2. TRBV21-1 is a pseudogene segment. This CDR3 spans 13 amino acids. CDR3 nucleotides: TGTGCCAGCAGCTCCCGGGGCCTGAGGAACTACACCTTC. It specifies CASSSRGLRNYTF.

The V and J genes are TRBV19 and TRBJ2-3; a weak D match, TRBD2 (5 bases). Germline V gives CDR1 LNHDA, CDR2 SQIVND (reference sequence). The CDR3 sequence is 15 residues long. V gave up 5 bases and J gave up 3 bases, with 15 bases separating them. CDR3 sequence reads: CASSSERRPTDTQYF. In DNA, the CDR3 is TGTGCCAGTAGTTCTGAACGGAGGCCGACAGATACGCAGTATTTT.

The J gene is TRBJ1-1, the V gene TRBV6-9; 11 nucleotides align to TRBD1. The germline gives CDR1 MNHGY, CDR2 SVAAGI. Germline trimming cut 6 bases from V and 9 bases from J; bases unmatched to any gene: 6. CDR3 length: 13 amino acids. DNA of the CDR3: TGTGCCAGCAGAGATGGACAGGGGGCGCAAGCTTTCTTT. This gives the protein CASRDGQGAQAFF.

The chain's CDR3 is CATRQGAAGELFF. Here the CDR3 DNA reads TGTGCCACCCGACAGGGGGCCGCCGGGGAGCTGTTTTTT. The V gene is TRBV10-3, the J gene TRBJ2-2, with 10 nucleotides matching TRBD1. From germline, CDR1 is ENHRY and CDR2 SYGVKD. The CDR3 extends over 13 amino acids. V shed 10 bases and J 6 bases; nucleotides not matched to a gene: 5.

This clone has a handful of counts. V usage is TRBV21-1 and J usage is TRBJ1-2. TRBV21-1 is flagged as a pseudogene. The CDR3 spans 8 residues. Here the CDR3 reads CASKGGSF. The CDR3 DNA reads as TGTGCCAGCAAGGGCGGGTCCTTC.

The genes are TRBV7-9 and TRBJ1-5, with D unclear. This CDR3 region has 12 residues. V gave up 2 bases and J gave up 4 bases, with 3 bases separating them. Germline V gives CDR1 SEHNR, CDR2 FQNEAQ (reference sequence). CDR3 nucleotides: TGTGCCAGCAGCTTAAAAAATCAGCCCCAGCATTTT. Translating it yields CASSLKNQPQHF.

The chain joins TRBV29-1 to TRBJ2-5; D tentatively reads TRBD1 or TRBD2 (5 bases each). Germline CDR1 SQVTM, CDR2 ANQGSEA. Trimming pared 8 bases from V and 5 bases from J, leaving 24 bases between. This CDR3 region has 15 residues. CDR3: CSLAGAAFMGETQYF. In nucleotides, the CDR3 is TGCAGCCTTGCCGGGGCGGCTTTCATGGGTGAGACCCAGTACTTC.

This chain connects TRBV10-3 to TRBJ2-5, with D maybe TRBD1 (5 bases). The CDR3 contains 18 residues. The germline V and J ends were trimmed by 0 bases and 4 bases, with 21 bases remaining between them. Germline CDR1 and CDR2: ENHRY and SYGVKD. The CDR3 protein is CAISESIGIRVVRETQYF. CDR3 DNA sequence: TGTGCCATCAGTGAGTCCATTGGTATCAGGGTGGTACGAGAGACCCAGTACTTC.

V is TRBV18 and J is TRBJ1-1; D may be TRBD1 (5 bases). The CDR3 covers 16 residues. With 3 bases removed from V and 1 base from J, the gap between germline ends came to 15 bases. CDR1 is KGHSH, CDR2 LQKENI, per germline. CDR3 protein: CASSPFGTGPNTEAFF. The CDR3 coding sequence is TGTGCCAGCTCACCCTTCGGGACGGGACCGAACACTGAAGCTTTCTTT. Full variable domain (rest looked up from reference TRBV18 and TRBJ1-1): NAGVMQNPRHLVRRRGQEARLRCSPMKGHSHVYWYRQLPEEGLKFMVYLQKENIIDESGMPKERFSAEFPKEGPSILRIQQVVRGDSAAYFCASSPFGTGPNTEAFFGQGTRLTVV.

This clone showed up just a few times. Here the CDR3 reads CASSLDGSNQPQHF. CDR3 nucleotide sequence: TGCGCCAGCAGCTTGGACGGCAGCAATCAGCCCCAGCATTTT. The chain links TRBV5-1 to TRBJ1-5; D uncertain. The CDR3 extends over 14 amino acids. Trimming pared 0 bases from V and 1 base from J, leaving 5 bases between. Per the germline V gene, CDR1 is SGHRS and CDR2 is YFSETQ.

CDR3 DNA: TGTGCCAGCAGCTGGGGGGGCTCCTACAATGAGCAGTTCTTC. It codes for CASSWGGSYNEQFF. The chain has TRBV5-4 and TRBJ2-1, with 7 positions matching TRBD2. Germline-derived CDR1 and CDR2 are SGHNT and YYREEE (reference sequence). The length of the CDR3 is 14 residues. V dropped 3 bases and J dropped 0; count of bases not matched to a gene: 0.

The chain combines TRBV4-3 with TRBJ2-7; 11 nucleotides line up with TRBD1. CDR1 is LGHNA, CDR2 YSLEER, per germline. There are 15 residues in the CDR3. The trim removed 1 base at V and 4 bases at J, leaving 3 bases unmatched. CDR3 in DNA: TGCGCCAGCAGCCAAGTTGGGACAGGGGGTTACGAGCAGTACTTC. Amino acids: CASSQVGTGGYEQYF.

The rearrangement uses TRBV30 and TRBJ1-1; D may be TRBD1 (5 bases). CDR3 size: 14 residues. CDR1 is GTSNPN and CDR2 is SVGIG in the germline V gene (reference sequence). V was pared by 0 bases and J by 3 bases, with 11 bases between. CDR3 sequence reads: CAWSVLRVDTEAFF. Here the CDR3 DNA reads TGTGCCTGGAGTGTACTCAGGGTGGACACTGAAGCTTTCTTT.

This sequence joins TRBV4-1 and TRBJ2-7; the match to TRBD2 covers 7 bases. The CDR3 consists of 15 residues. With V trimmed by 1 base and J by 1 base, 4 bases remained unmatched. Germline V lookup: CDR1 MGHRA, CDR2 YSYEKL. The CDR3 DNA sequence: TGCGCCAGCAGCCAAGGGACTAGTCGGTCCTACGAGCAGTACTTC. Translating it yields CASSQGTSRSYEQYF.

V and J are TRBV6-5 and TRBJ1-5; TRBD1 might be the D (5 bases). Germline V lookup: CDR1 MNHEY, CDR2 SVGAGI. The CDR3 totals 13 residues. V was clipped by 10 bases and J by 0 bases, with 10 bases between them. This CDR3 is CATDKYSNQPQHF. CDR3 DNA sequence: TGTGCCACGGACAAATATAGCAATCAGCCCCAGCATTTT.

CDR3 sequence (DNA): TGTGCCAGCAGTGAATATTGGCGGGGGAATGAGCAGTTCTTC. This sequence encodes CASSEYWRGNEQFF. The genes are TRBV6-1 and TRBJ2-1; 7 bases match TRBD2. V lost 2 bases, J lost 7 bases, and 5 bases stayed unmatched. Looked up from germline, CDR1 is MNHNS and CDR2 is SASEGT. The CDR3 is 14 residues long.

The rearrangement uses TRBV7-8 and TRBJ2-7; TRBD2 matches at 16 bases. Germline loops: CDR1 SGHVS, CDR2 FQNEAQ. There are 20 residues in the CDR3. Trimming took 5 bases from V and 4 from J; bases not matched to a gene: 17. This CDR3 is CASSAPTGTSGGANRYEQYF. As DNA, the CDR3 is TGTGCCAGCAGCGCCCCGACTGGGACTAGCGGGGGGGCCAACCGGTACGAGCAGTACTTC. Full variable domain (rest looked up from reference TRBV7-8 and TRBJ2-7): GAGVSQSPRYKVAKRGQDVALRCDPISGHVSLFWYQQALGQGPEFLTYFQNEAQLDKSGLPSDRFFAERPEGSVSTLKIQRTQQEDSAVYLCASSAPTGTSGGANRYEQYFGPGTRLTVT.

The rearrangement joins TRBV7-2 to TRBJ2-1; D might be TRBD2 (6 bases). Germline CDR1 is SGHTA and CDR2 is FQGNSA. The V gene lost 6 bases and the J gene lost 10 bases, with 16 bases spanning the gap. The CDR3 covers 13 residues. The CDR3 sequence: CASSWDSSGEQFF. The CDR3 DNA reads as TGTGCCAGCAGTTGGGACTCCTCGGGGGAGCAGTTCTTC.

This clone was observed a single time. V gene TRBV18 combines with J gene TRBJ2-5; 16 nucleotides agree with TRBD2. This CDR3 spans 15 amino acids. The germline CDR1 and CDR2 sequences are KGHSH and LQKENI. V lost 0 bases and J lost 14; bases outside the gene matches: 6. The CDR3 DNA follows: TGTGCCAGCTCACCACCGGGACTAGCGGGAGGGCCTCGTTACTTC. It codes for CASSPPGLAGGPRYF.

This clone is a singleton in its sample. The rearrangement links TRBV25-1 to TRBJ1-5; tentative D call: TRBD1 (6 bases). Germline assignment: CDR1 MGHDK and CDR2 SYGVNS. This CDR3 comprises 14 residues. Trimming removed 1 base from V and 2 bases from J, with 6 bases in between. In DNA form, the CDR3 reads TGTGCCAGCAGTGAATGGGGGCGCAATCAGCCCCAGCATTTT. It codes for CASSEWGRNQPQHF.

V and J are TRBV11-3 and TRBJ2-7; a weak D match, TRBD2 (5 bases). Germline V lookup: CDR1 SGHNT, CDR2 YENEEA. The CDR3 runs 13 residues. The V and J ends lost 2 bases and 7 bases respectively, with 12 bases between them. The CDR3 loop is CASSLTRSGEQYF. CDR3 DNA sequence: TGTGCCAGCAGCTTAACGAGGTCGGGGGAGCAGTACTTC.

V gene TRBV7-2 combines with J gene TRBJ2-3, with D unclear. In germline, CDR1 is SGHTA, CDR2 FQGNSA. Trimming pared 2 bases from V and 1 base from J, leaving 13 bases between. This CDR3 has 16 amino acids. CDR3 amino acids: CASSLPTGAGTDTQYF. The CDR3 DNA reads TGTGCCAGCAGCTTACCGACCGGCGCCGGCACAGATACGCAGTATTTT. Full variable domain (missing parts from reference TRBV7-2 and TRBJ2-3): GAGVSQSPSNKVTEKGKDVELRCDPISGHTALYWYRQSLGQGLEFLIYFQGNSAPDKSGLPSDRFSAERTGGSVSTLTIQRTQQEDSAVYLCASSLPTGAGTDTQYFGPGTRLTVL.

This rearrangement joins TRBV7-7 to TRBJ2-3, with 11 nucleotides matching TRBD2. This CDR3 is 15 amino acids long. V shed 5 bases and J 5 bases; nucleotides not matched to a gene: 6. Germline-derived CDR1 and CDR2 are SSHAT and FNYEAQ (reference sequence). The CDR3 sequence: CASSVSGRAGDTQYF. The CDR3, as DNA: TGTGCCAGCAGCGTTAGCGGGAGGGCTGGAGATACGCAGTATTTT.

The chain couples TRBV7-2 to TRBJ2-7; D unresolved. The CDR3 sequence is 14 residues long. CDR1 is SGHTA, CDR2 FQGNSA, per germline. V was clipped by 1 base and J by 2 bases, with 9 bases between them. CDR3 coding DNA: TGTGCCAGCAGCTTAGGGTCCAGGCCCTACGAGCAGTACTTC. Protein product: CASSLGSRPYEQYF.

The chain joins TRBV21-1 to TRBJ2-7. TRBV21-1 is an annotated pseudogene. The CDR3 spans 12 residues. Here the CDR3 reads CASSKVGPQKYF. In DNA form, the CDR3 reads TGTGCCAGCAGCAAAGTGGGACCCCAGAAGTACTTC.

J is TRBJ2-7 and V is TRBV4-3; 8 positions agree with TRBD1. This CDR3 comprises 16 residues. CDR1 and CDR2 from the germline V gene are LGHNA and YSLEER. J lost 4 bases, V lost 3 bases, and 11 bases had no gene match. The CDR3 sequence: CASSQGGGTGGYEQYF. The CDR3 DNA reads TGCGCCAGCAGCCAGGGGGGTGGGACAGGCGGATACGAGCAGTACTTC.

The genes are TRBV15 and TRBJ1-1; no clear D. Germline loops: CDR1 LNHNV, CDR2 YYDKDF (reference sequence). The CDR3 length is 15 residues. Between the trimmed V and J ends, which lost 3 bases and 5 bases, there was a span of 16 bases. CDR3 residues: CATSSNLGGWTEAFF. CDR3 sequence (DNA): TGTGCCACCAGCAGTAATCTGGGAGGGTGGACTGAAGCTTTCTTT. The full variable domain, rest sourced from reference TRBV15 and TRBJ1-1, is DAMVIQNPRYQVTQFGKPVTLSCSQTLNHNVMYWYQQKSSQAPKLLFHYYDKDFNNEADTPDNFQSRRPNTSFCFLDIRSPGLGDTAMYLCATSSNLGGWTEAFFGQGTRLTVV.